Sequencing of this T cell receptor (beta chain) was carried out in a study of shared clonotypes between healthy human individuals. Study results and limitations: Expectations were that clonotype sharing among donors would be affected by sequencing depth.

All donors qualified as healthy HIV-negative adults and had experienced no recent acute infections or vaccinations. Only Caucasian adults living in Nashville, Tennessee served as donors. Pooled CD45RO+ cells and CCR7-negative CD45RA+ TemRA cells made up CD8 memory. Method: immunoSEQ multiplex PCR; TCRdb's copy keeps in-frame clones and lacks some. This table has approximately 92,000 clones, over 60% appearing once. In its sample, this clone was seen a few times. Its antigen is currently unknown. Germline trimming cut 5 bases from V and 10 bases from J; bases unmatched to any gene: 14. The germline gives CDR1 MDHEN, CDR2 SYDVKM. This CDR3 contains 16 residues.

The sequenced sample consisted of memory CD8+ T cells sorted from blood. The subset here: CD45RO+ cells pooled with CCR7-negative TemRA cells. This chain uses TRBV28 with TRBJ2-1; 10 nucleotides match TRBD2. This receptor was identified in a man aged 30 to 45 in good health. The CDR3 sequence is CASSPGGSGGRGEQFF. The CDR3 DNA reads TGTGCCAGCAGTCCAGGAGGTAGCGGGGGGCGGGGAGAGCAGTTCTTC.